The 23 T cell receptor beta chains in this list originate from one sample, sequenced in a study of identical twins. TCRdb analysed the 5' RACE reads with MiXCR anew, one entry per CDR3 protein. The repertoire has around 250,000 distinct CDR3 sequences, roughly 7% of them found once; the top ten carry approximately 3.7%. This same sample was also part of a study on yellow fever vaccine responses in identical twins.

The sample comprised memory (CD45RO+) T cells sorted from blood. The receptors originated from a young woman in good health.

This clonotype was picked up a small number of times. This chain links TRBV12-3 or TRBV12-4 with TRBJ1-1; 8 bases fit TRBD1. Germline trimming cut 4 bases from V and 0 bases from J; bases unmatched to any gene: 1. This CDR3 has 14 amino acids. CDR3 in amino acids: CASSWTGMNTEAFF. In nucleotides, the CDR3 is TGTGCCAGCAGTTGGACAGGGATGAACACTGAAGCTTTCTTT.

At least ten counts were recorded for this clonotype. The rearrangement uses TRBV12-3 or TRBV12-4 and TRBJ1-2; 10 positions match TRBD1. The V and J ends lost 5 bases and 7 bases, in that order; junction bases with no gene match: 7. CDR3 size: 14 residues. For the CDR3, the DNA is TGTGCCAGCAGTCCCGGACAGGGGGTAGGTGGCTACACCTTC. Its translation is CASSPGQGVGGYTF.

For this clonotype: The junction departs from the called germline gene at one end, perhaps through a read error. The chain recombines TRBV5-6 with TRBJ2-3; D assignment may be TRBD1 or TRBD2 (5 bases each). This CDR3 contains 16 residues. The germline gives CDR1 SGHDT, CDR2 YYEEEE. The CDR3 bases are TGTGCCAGCAGCATACAGGACTTATCGGCCACAGATACGGAGTATTTT. This gives the protein CASSIQDLSATDTEYF.

The chain has TRBV28 and TRBJ1-5; 7 bases align to TRBD1. This CDR3 has 14 residues. Germline-derived CDR1 and CDR2 are MDHEN and SYDVKM. The V segment lost 5 bases and the J segment 6 bases; nucleotides outside the gene matches: 7. CDR3 residues: CASSPMGQTQPQHF. CDR3 nucleotide sequence: TGTGCCAGCAGTCCTATGGGACAGACTCAGCCCCAGCATTTT.

The J gene is TRBJ1-4, the V gene TRBV5-1, with 7 positions matching TRBD1. Germline loops: CDR1 SGHRS, CDR2 YFSETQ. Trimming took 3 bases from V and 2 from J; bases not matched to a gene: 1. CDR3 length: 14 residues. The CDR3 bases are TGCGCCAGCAGCTGGGGACAGACTAATGAAAAACTGTTTTTT. The encoded protein is CASSWGQTNEKLFF.

This chain uses TRBV5-5 with TRBJ2-7, with D hard to call. Deletions cut 8 bases from V and 0 bases from J, with 15 bases between. Germline V gives CDR1 SGHKS, CDR2 YYEKEE (reference sequence). The CDR3 runs to 14 residues. The CDR3 is CARSHGLLSYEQYV. The CDR3 nucleotides read TGTGCCAGGAGCCATGGGCTCCTCTCCTACGAGCAGTACGTC.

The chain is built from TRBV28 and TRBJ1-5; D is perhaps TRBD1 (6 bases). The germline V gene has CDR1 MDHEN and CDR2 SYDVKM. The V end lost 6 bases, the J end lost 0 bases, and 18 bases lay between the germline ends. The CDR3 extends over 17 amino acids. CDR3 in amino acids: CASRGAPVVGSNQPQHF. The CDR3 DNA follows: TGTGCCAGCAGGGGGGCGCCAGTCGTCGGTAGCAATCAGCCCCAGCATTTT.

A few counts support this clonotype. The rearrangement links TRBV5-5 to TRBJ2-1; D remains unclear. The CDR3 consists of 14 residues. Germline CDR1 reads SGHKS; CDR2 reads YYEKEE (reference sequence). V was pared by 4 bases and J by 8 bases, with 16 bases between. The CDR3 region is CASSQLTLPDEQFF. The DNA of the CDR3 is TGTGCCAGCAGCCAGCTCACCCTACCGGATGAGCAGTTCTTC.

This clonotype was detected ten times or more. The chain couples TRBV3-1 to TRBJ2-1; TRBD2 is a possible D gene (6 bases). The germline V and J ends were trimmed by 1 base and 3 bases, with 19 bases remaining between them. The CDR3 is 18 residues long. Germline-derived CDR1 and CDR2 are LGHDT and YNNKEL (reference sequence). The CDR3 DNA sequence: TGTGCCAGCAGCCAAGCCAGGACTACCGCCTTCTTCTACAATGAGCAGTTCTTC. It codes for CASSQARTTAFFYNEQFF.

This clonotype was seen only a few times. V usage is TRBV11-2 and J usage is TRBJ2-1, with D tentatively TRBD2 (5 bases). The CDR3 has 13 amino acids. Trimming left V 0 bases short and J 8 bases short, with 8 bases between. Germline-derived CDR1 and CDR2 are SGHAT and FQNNGV. The CDR3 region is CASSLERVDEQFF. DNA of the CDR3: TGTGCCAGCAGCTTAGAGAGGGTGGATGAGCAGTTCTTC. Using reference TRBV11-2 and TRBJ2-1 for the parts outside the CDR3, the full variable domain is EAGVAQSPRYKIIEKRQSVAFWCNPISGHATLYWYQQILGQGPKLLIQFQNNGVVDDSQLPKDRFSAERLKGVDSTLKIQPAKLEDSAVYLCASSLERVDEQFFGPGTRLTVL.

This chain joins TRBV28 and TRBJ2-2; 10 bases agree with TRBD1. The CDR3 runs to 15 residues. Germline loops: CDR1 MDHEN, CDR2 SYDVKM. J gave up 4 bases and V 6 bases, and 5 bases lay outside the gene matches. CDR3 sequence: CASRGTGATTGELFF. The DNA of the CDR3 is TGTGCCAGCAGGGGGACAGGGGCGACCACCGGGGAGCTGTTTTTT.

This clonotype has only a few counts. The chain uses TRBV24-1 and TRBJ1-5, with 11 bases identical to TRBD1. Trimming cost V 4 bases and J 3 bases; bases outside gene matches: 4. Germline CDR1 KGHDR, CDR2 SFDVKD. The CDR3 runs 16 residues. This CDR3 is CATSERTGGFNQPQHF. CDR3 nucleotide sequence: TGTGCCACCAGTGAAAGGACAGGGGGCTTCAATCAGCCCCAGCATTTT.

In this sample, this clonotype turned up many times. J is TRBJ2-3 and V is TRBV5-1; D is uncertain. There are 14 residues in the CDR3. With 3 bases removed from V and 6 bases from J, the gap between germline ends came to 14 bases. Germline V CDR1 and CDR2: SGHRS, YFSETQ. CDR3 DNA sequence: TGCGCCAGCAGCTACAGTATACCTTCGGATACGCAGTATTTT. Protein: CASSYSIPSDTQYF.

At least ten counts were recorded for this clonotype. V is TRBV24-1 and J is TRBJ2-2, with 9 nucleotides matching TRBD2. This CDR3 contains 18 residues. V gave up 4 bases and J gave up 1 base; unmatched junction bases: 9. CDR1 KGHDR and CDR2 SFDVKD come from the germline V gene. The CDR3: CATSDPTVSGRNTGELFF. CDR3 nucleotides: TGTGCCACCAGTGACCCCACCGTTAGCGGGAGGAACACCGGGGAGCTGTTTTTT.

This clonotype has ten or more counts. The CDR3 coding sequence is TGTGCCAGCAGCCGGGGACAGGGATACGAGCAGTACTTC. As protein: CASSRGQGYEQYF. The chain links TRBV7-9 to TRBJ2-7, with 9 bases matching TRBD1. The CDR3 loop spans 13 amino acids. Per germline, CDR1 SEHNR and CDR2 FQNEAQ (reference sequence). V dropped 5 bases and J dropped 4; count of bases not matched to a gene: 3.

This clonotype was seen at least ten times. This chain connects TRBV7-2 to TRBJ2-7, with 9 bases lining up with TRBD1. V dropped 5 bases and J dropped 4; count of bases not matched to a gene: 9. Germline assignment: CDR1 SGHTA and CDR2 FQGNSA. The CDR3 runs to 15 residues. The CDR3 here is CASSAKSGTGYEQYF. Here the CDR3 DNA reads TGTGCCAGCAGCGCAAAGAGCGGGACAGGGTACGAGCAGTACTTC.

This clonotype occurred many times. This chain links TRBV6-5 with TRBJ2-3; maybe TRBD1 (5 bases). CDR1 MNHEY and CDR2 SVGAGI come from the germline V gene. Trimming cost V 2 bases and J 3 bases, with 9 bases left between them. The CDR3 has 14 residues. The CDR3 here is CASSYRRTTDTQYF. The CDR3 DNA reads as TGTGCCAGCAGTTACCGAAGGACAACAGATACGCAGTATTTT.

This clonotype came up a few times. V is TRBV5-5 and J is TRBJ2-7, with TRBD2 matching over 7 bases. The CDR3 runs 15 residues. Germline CDR1 SGHKS, CDR2 YYEKEE (reference sequence). The V gene end was trimmed by 2 bases and the J gene end by 4 bases; junction bases not matched to a gene: 9. Here the CDR3 reads CASSLSSGEGYEQYV. CDR3 DNA sequence: TGTGCCAGCAGCTTATCAAGCGGGGAGGGGTACGAGCAGTACGTC.

This clonotype was counted ten times or more. The V and J genes are TRBV28 and TRBJ2-4; no clear D. The CDR3 consists of 13 residues. V gave up 8 bases and J gave up 4 bases, with 12 bases separating them. CDR1 and CDR2 from the germline V gene are MDHEN and SYDVKM. The CDR3: CASLETRKNIQYF. The CDR3 coding sequence is TGTGCCAGCCTTGAGACAAGAAAAAACATTCAGTACTTC.

This clonotype was recorded at least ten times. The chain employs TRBV12-3 or TRBV12-4 and TRBJ2-1, with D tentatively TRBD1 (5 bases). Between the trimmed V and J ends, which lost 2 bases and 6 bases, there was a span of 11 bases. This CDR3 has 14 amino acids. DNA for the CDR3: TGTGCCAGCAGTTTAACCAGCAGGGTCAATGAGCAGTTCTTC. Translating gives CASSLTSRVNEQFF.

This chain joins TRBV29-1 and TRBJ1-1, with D hard to call. The CDR3 consists of 14 residues. The germline CDR1 and CDR2 sequences are SQVTM and ANQGSEA. V was clipped by 4 bases and J by 6 bases, with 18 bases between them. This CDR3 reads CSVGAAGSPPEAFF. In nucleotides, the CDR3 is TGCAGCGTTGGGGCGGCCGGTAGCCCACCTGAAGCTTTCTTT.

This clonotype has just a few counts. The chain carries TRBV6-2 or TRBV6-3 and TRBJ2-3, with D possibly matching TRBD2 (5 bases). Germline-derived CDR1 and CDR2 are MNHEY and SVGEGT. Trimming cost V 6 bases and J 0 bases, with 19 bases left between them. The CDR3 covers 17 residues. Here the CDR3 reads CASSPIRGLTSTDTQYF. The CDR3 DNA reads as TGTGCCAGCAGCCCAATCCGAGGGTTGACTAGCACAGATACGCAGTATTTT.

A few counts support this clonotype. The V and J genes are TRBV20-1 and TRBJ2-1; a weak D match, TRBD2 (5 bases). This CDR3 is 12 amino acids long. CDR1 DFQATT and CDR2 SNEGSKA come from the germline V gene (reference sequence). Between the trimmed V and J ends, which lost 0 bases and 8 bases, there was a span of 8 bases. For the CDR3, the DNA is TGCAGTGCTAGAGATGGGCGGGATGAGCAGTTCTTC. Amino acid sequence: CSARDGRDEQFF.